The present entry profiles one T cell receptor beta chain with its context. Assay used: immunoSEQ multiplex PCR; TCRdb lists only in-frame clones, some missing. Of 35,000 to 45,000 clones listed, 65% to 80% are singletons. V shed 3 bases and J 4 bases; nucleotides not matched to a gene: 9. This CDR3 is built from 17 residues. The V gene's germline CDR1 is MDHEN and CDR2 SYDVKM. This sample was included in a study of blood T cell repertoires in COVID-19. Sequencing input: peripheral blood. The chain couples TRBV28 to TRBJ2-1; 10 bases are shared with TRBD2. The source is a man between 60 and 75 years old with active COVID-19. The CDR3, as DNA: TGTGCCAGCAGTTTCTTTAGCGGGAGGTCGGGGTACAATGAGCAGTTCTTC. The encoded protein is CASSFFSGRSGYNEQFF. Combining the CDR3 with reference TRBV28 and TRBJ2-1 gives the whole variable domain DVKVTQSSRYLVKRTGEKVFLECVQDMDHENMFWYRQDPGLGLRLIYFSYDVKMKEKGDIPEGYSVSREKKERFSLILESASTNQTSMYLCASSFFSGRSGYNEQFFGPGTRLTVL.